The present entry profiles one T cell receptor beta chain with its context. Profiled with immunoSEQ multiplex PCR; TCRdb holds only in-frame clones, not every one. The data contain fewer than 2.5 million clones, 80% to 95% of them singletons. The germline V and J ends were trimmed by 6 bases and 5 bases, with 16 bases remaining between them. Germline CDR1 reads MGHRA; CDR2 reads YSYEKL. This CDR3 is built from 14 residues. The record originates from a study of shared clonotypes between healthy human individuals. Recent acute infections and vaccinations were absent in the healthy HIV-negative adult donors.

The clonotype comes from a man younger than 30 in good health. Some clones in this sample may be carry-over from other donors' samples. The sequenced material came from naive CD4+ T cells from PBMCs. Subset defined: CD45RA+ positively selected. The chain couples TRBV4-1 to TRBJ2-5, with a tentative D call TRBD1 (6 bases). The CDR3 nucleotides are TGCGCCAGCAGGCACAGGGTATGGTCGGAGACCCAGTACTTC. This codes for CASRHRVWSETQYF.